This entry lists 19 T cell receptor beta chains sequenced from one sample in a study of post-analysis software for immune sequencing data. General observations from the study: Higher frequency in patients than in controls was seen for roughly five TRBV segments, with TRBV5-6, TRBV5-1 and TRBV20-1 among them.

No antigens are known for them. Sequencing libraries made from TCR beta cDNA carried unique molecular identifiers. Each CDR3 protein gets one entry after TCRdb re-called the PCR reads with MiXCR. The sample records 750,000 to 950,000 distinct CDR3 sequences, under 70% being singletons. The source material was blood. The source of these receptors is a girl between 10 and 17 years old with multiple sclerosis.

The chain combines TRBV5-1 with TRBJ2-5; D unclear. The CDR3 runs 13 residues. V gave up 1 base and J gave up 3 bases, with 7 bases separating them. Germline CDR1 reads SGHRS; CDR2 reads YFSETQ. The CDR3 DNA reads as TGCGCCAGCAGCTTGAAGGTGGAAGAGACCCAGTACTTC. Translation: CASSLKVEETQYF.

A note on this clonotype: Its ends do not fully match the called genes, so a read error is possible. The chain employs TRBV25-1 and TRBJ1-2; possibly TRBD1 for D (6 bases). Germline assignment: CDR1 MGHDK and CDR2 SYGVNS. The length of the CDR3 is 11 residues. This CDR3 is CEKGQFYGYTF. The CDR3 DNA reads TGCGAAAAAGGACAGTTCTATGGCTACACCTTC.

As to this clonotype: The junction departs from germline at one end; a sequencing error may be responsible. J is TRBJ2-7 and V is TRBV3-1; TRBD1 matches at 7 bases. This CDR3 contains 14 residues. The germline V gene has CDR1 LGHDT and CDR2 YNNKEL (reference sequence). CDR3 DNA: TGTGCCAGCACCCAACAGGGGAGCTCCTACGAGCAGTACTTC. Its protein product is CASTQQGSSYEQYF.

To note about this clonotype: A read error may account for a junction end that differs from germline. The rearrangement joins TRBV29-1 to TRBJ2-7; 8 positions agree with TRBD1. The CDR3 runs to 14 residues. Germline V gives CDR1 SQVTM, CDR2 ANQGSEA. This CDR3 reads CSGETTGARGEQYF. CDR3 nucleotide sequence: TGCAGCGGTGAAACGACAGGGGCGAGAGGCGAGCAGTACTTC.

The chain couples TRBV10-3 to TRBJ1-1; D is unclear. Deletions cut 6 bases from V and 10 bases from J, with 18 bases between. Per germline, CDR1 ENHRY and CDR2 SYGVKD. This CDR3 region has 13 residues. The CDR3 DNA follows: TGTGCCATCAGCACAACTGGAGGGCGGGGAGCTTTCTTT. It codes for CAISTTGGRGAFF.

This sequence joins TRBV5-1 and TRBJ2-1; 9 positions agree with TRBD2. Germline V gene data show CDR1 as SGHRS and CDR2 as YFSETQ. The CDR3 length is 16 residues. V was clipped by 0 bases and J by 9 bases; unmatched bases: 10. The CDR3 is CASSLALSSGRFEQFF. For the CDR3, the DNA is TGCGCCAGCAGCTTGGCCTTGAGTAGCGGGAGATTTGAGCAGTTCTTC.

The CDR3 spells CASRSGLHYEQYF. CDR3 sequence (DNA): TGTGCCAGCCGGTCGGGACTCCACTACGAGCAGTACTTC. The chain combines TRBV25-1 with TRBJ2-7; the D gene is possibly TRBD2 (6 bases). V lost 8 bases, J lost 3 bases, and 14 bases lay in between. The V gene's germline CDR1 is MGHDK and CDR2 SYGVNS. CDR3 length: 13 residues.

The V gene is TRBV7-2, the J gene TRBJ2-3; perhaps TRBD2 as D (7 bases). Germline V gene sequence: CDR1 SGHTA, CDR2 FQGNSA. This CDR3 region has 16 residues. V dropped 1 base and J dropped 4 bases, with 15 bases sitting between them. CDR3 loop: CASSLVLLGGADTQYF. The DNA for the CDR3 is TGTGCCAGCAGCTTAGTGCTCCTAGGGGGGGCAGATACGCAGTATTTT. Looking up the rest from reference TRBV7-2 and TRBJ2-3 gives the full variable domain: GAGVSQSPSNKVTEKGKDVELRCDPISGHTALYWYRQSLGQGLEFLIYFQGNSAPDKSGLPSDRFSAERTGGSVSTLTIQRTQQEDSAVYLCASSLVLLGGADTQYFGPGTRLTVL.

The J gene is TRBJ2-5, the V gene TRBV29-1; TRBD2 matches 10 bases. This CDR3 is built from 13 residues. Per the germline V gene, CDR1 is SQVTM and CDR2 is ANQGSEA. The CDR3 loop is CSAPEREGVTQYF. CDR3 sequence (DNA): TGCAGTGCCCCGGAGCGGGAGGGCGTGACCCAGTACTTC.

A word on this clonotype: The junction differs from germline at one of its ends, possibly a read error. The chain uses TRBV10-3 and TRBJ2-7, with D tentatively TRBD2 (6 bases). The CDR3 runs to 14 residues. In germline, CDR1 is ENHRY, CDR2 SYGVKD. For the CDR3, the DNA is TGTACCATCAATCTTAGCGGCCTCTCCTACGAGCAGTACTTC. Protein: CTINLSGLSYEQYF.

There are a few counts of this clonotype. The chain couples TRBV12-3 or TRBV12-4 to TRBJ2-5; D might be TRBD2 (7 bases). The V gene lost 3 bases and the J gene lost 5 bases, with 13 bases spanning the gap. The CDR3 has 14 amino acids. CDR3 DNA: TGTGCCAGCAGTTTGGGGGGGGGGCCGGAGACCCAGTACTTC. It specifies CASSLGGGPETQYF.

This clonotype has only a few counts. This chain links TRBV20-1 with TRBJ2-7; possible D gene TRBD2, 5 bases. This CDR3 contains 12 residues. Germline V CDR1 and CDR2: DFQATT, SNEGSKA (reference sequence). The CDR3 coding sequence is TGCAGCGTACAGCGGAGCTCCTACGAGCAGTACTTC. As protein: CSVQRSSYEQYF.

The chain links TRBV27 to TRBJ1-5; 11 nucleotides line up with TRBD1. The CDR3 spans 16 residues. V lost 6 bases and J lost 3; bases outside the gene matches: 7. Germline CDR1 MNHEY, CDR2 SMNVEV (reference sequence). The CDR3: CASRRGTGGNNQPQHF. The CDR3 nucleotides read TGTGCCAGCAGAAGGGGGACAGGGGGTAACAATCAGCCCCAGCATTTT.

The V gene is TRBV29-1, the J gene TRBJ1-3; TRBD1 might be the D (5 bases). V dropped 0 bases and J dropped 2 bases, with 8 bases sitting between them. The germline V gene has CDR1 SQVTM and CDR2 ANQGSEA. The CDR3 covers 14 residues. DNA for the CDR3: TGCAGCGTTGAAGAAGGGGATCCTGGAAACACCATATATTTT. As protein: CSVEEGDPGNTIYF.

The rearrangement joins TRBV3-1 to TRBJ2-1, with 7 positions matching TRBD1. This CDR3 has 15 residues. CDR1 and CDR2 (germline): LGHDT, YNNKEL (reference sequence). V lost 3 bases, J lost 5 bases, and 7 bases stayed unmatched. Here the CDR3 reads CASSHPDRLHNEQFF. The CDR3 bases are TGTGCCAGCAGCCACCCGGACAGGCTCCACAATGAGCAGTTCTTC.

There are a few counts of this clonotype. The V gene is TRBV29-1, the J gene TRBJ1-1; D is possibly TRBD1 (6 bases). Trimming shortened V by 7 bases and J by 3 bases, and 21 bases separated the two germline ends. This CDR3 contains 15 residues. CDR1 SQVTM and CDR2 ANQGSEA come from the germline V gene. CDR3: CSANGGPSGHTEAFF. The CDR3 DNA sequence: TGCAGCGCCAACGGGGGGCCCTCAGGGCACACTGAAGCTTTCTTT.

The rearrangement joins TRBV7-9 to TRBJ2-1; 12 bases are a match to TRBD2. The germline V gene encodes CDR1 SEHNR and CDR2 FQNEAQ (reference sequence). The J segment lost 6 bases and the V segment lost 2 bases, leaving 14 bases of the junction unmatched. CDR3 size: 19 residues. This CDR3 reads CASSLPLAGGSSYSNEQFF. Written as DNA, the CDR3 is TGTGCCAGCAGCTTACCACTAGCGGGAGGATCGTCATATTCCAATGAGCAGTTCTTC.

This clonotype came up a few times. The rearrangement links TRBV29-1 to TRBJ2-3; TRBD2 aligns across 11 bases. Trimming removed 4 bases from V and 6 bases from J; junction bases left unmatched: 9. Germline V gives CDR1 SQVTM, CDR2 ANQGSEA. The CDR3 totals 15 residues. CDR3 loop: CSVAPPTSGTDTQYF. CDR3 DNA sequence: TGCAGCGTTGCCCCACCGACTAGCGGGACGGATACGCAGTATTTT.

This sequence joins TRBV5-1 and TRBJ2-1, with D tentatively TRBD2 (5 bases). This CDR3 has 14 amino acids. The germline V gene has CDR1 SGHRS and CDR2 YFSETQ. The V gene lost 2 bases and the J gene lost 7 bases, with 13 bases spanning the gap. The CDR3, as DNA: TGCGCCAGCAGCTTCGGGTCCTCGGGGAATGAGCAGTTCTTC. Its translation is CASSFGSSGNEQFF.